In this sample, the clone carrying this T cell receptor (beta chain) turned up once. Its antigen remains unknown. The source of the sample is a study of identifying expanded T cells in peripheral blood. This table comes from immunoSEQ multiplex PCR, and its TCRdb copy is limited to in-frame clones, with some not included. The sample has around 130,000 clones, 65% to 90% seen once. Study conclusions and caveats: About 1.2 clones differed between technical replicates, versus around 15 and 18 over time.

This clonotype was obtained from a person between 18 and 70 years old in good health. Specimen: blood.

In nucleotides, the CDR3 is TGTGCCAGCCAATCTTTGGGACAGGGGGCGAGAGGGCTGTTTTTT. It yields the protein CASQSLGQGARGLFF. The chain couples TRBV28 to TRBJ2-2; 12 bases match TRBD1. The CDR3 loop spans 15 amino acids. With V trimmed by 8 bases and J by 13 bases, 14 bases remained unmatched. Germline V gene data show CDR1 as MDHEN and CDR2 as SYDVKM.